The T cell receptor beta chain under discussion was sequenced for a study of blood T cell repertoires in COVID-19. The table came from immunoSEQ multiplex PCR; TCRdb's copy has only in-frame clones and leaves some out. The table has some 48,000 clones, approximately 82% seen once. The CDR3 length is 15 residues. In germline, CDR1 is SGHAT, CDR2 FQNNGV. Trimming cost V 4 bases and J 6 bases, with 17 bases left between them. The chain carries TRBV11-2 and TRBJ2-3; D perhaps matches TRBD2 (6 bases). The sequencing sample was made of peripheral blood. The origin of this receptor is a human donor in a cohort sampled during active COVID-19. The CDR3: CASSSTGGLLDTQYF. In nucleotides, the CDR3 is TGTGCCAGCAGCTCCACCGGGGGTCTCCTCGATACGCAGTATTTT.